Listed below are T cell receptor beta chains from one sample, sequenced in a study of glioma-infiltrating T cells after dendritic cell vaccination. This table comes from immunoSEQ multiplex PCR, and its TCRdb copy is limited to in-frame clones, with some not included. The sample holds around 92,000 clones, roughly 80% seen once. Sequencing was performed on blood, taken after dendritic cell vaccination. These receptors were collected from a human donor with glioblastoma. The CDR3 runs from the conserved cysteine through the conserved F or W. A D gene is named only where the DNA matches it firmly. Clone size appears in some rows only: once, few, many, or a class for an expanded clone.

V	J	D	size	DNA	CDR3
TRBV6-4	TRBJ2-3	-	-	TGTGCCAGCGCGTTTCGTGGCGGGGACACAGATACGCAGTATTTT	CASAFRGGDTDTQYF
TRBV7-9	TRBJ2-7	TRBD2	-	TGTGCCAGCAGCTCCTCGGGACTAGGTAGCTCCTACGAGCAGTACTTC	CASSSSGLGSSYEQYF
TRBV6-5	TRBJ1-5	-	-	TGTGCCAGCAGTTACAGGGGCGGGCCCCAGCATTTT	CASSYRGGPQHF
TRBV2	TRBJ2-1	-	once	TGTGCCAGCAGTGAAGCGGGCGGCGGGAATTACAATGAGCAGTTCTTC	CASSEAGGGNYNEQFF
TRBV15	TRBJ2-2	-	-	TGTGCCATCGTCACTAGCTACGAGCTGTTTTTT	CAIVTSYELFF
TRBV5-1	TRBJ2-7	TRBD2	once	TGCGCCAGCAGCGGGACTAGCGGGATTAGCGAGCAGTACTTC	CASSGTSGISEQYF
TRBV7-2	TRBJ2-4	TRBD2	-	TGTGCCAGCAGCTCTCCCCTCCAGCGGGGGGACATTCAGTACTTC	CASSSPLQRGDIQYF
TRBV19	TRBJ1-3	-	few	TGTGCCAGTAGTTCCGCCCTAGGCTCTGGAAACACCATATATTTT	CASSSALGSGNTIYF
TRBV9	TRBJ1-1	TRBD1	-	TGTGCCAGCAGCGTGGGCACAGGGGGAAGCACTGAAGCTTTCTTT	CASSVGTGGSTEAFF
TRBV28	TRBJ1-5	-	-	TGTGCCAGCAGTCCTCACCTACAGGGCAGGAATAGCAATCAGCCCCAGCATTTT	CASSPHLQGRNSNQPQHF
TRBV5-1	TRBJ1-5	-	few	TGCGCCAGCAGCCCCGGGACCTCGGGGGGCAATCAGCCCCAGCATTTT	CASSPGTSGGNQPQHF
TRBV19	TRBJ2-2	TRBD1	-	TGTGCCAGTAGTATGCGAGGGGACAGGGGAAGCGGGGAGCTGTTTTTT	CASSMRGDRGSGELFF
TRBV12-1	TRBJ2-7	-	-	TGTGCCAGCAGGGGGGCCGGGCAGGGCGGATTCTACGAGCAGTACTTC	CASRGAGQGGFYEQYF
TRBV5-6	TRBJ1-1	-	-	TGTGCCAGCAGCTTGGTTCTTCAGGGTGGGGACACTGAAGCTTTCTTT	CASSLVLQGGDTEAFF
TRBV19	TRBJ1-4	-	-	TGTGCCAGTAGCGTCGGGGTGCCCCCTGAAAAACTGTTTTTT	CASSVGVPPEKLFF
TRBV27	TRBJ1-2	-	-	TGTGCCAGCAGCTACAATTGGGGGCGGGTTGGCTACACCTTC	CASSYNWGRVGYTF
TRBV10-3	TRBJ2-3	TRBD2	few	TGTGCCATCAGTGAGTCCGTCGGGAGGGCCAAGCATACGCAGTATTTT	CAISESVGRAKHTQYF
TRBV9	TRBJ2-7	TRBD1	-	TGTGCCAGCAGCCCCTCGAACAGGGGTCGAGGCGAGCAGTACTTC	CASSPSNRGRGEQYF
TRBV11-3	TRBJ2-2	-	once	TGTGCCAGCAGCCGCTTCTTTGGCGGAGCCACCGGGGAGCTGTTTTTT	CASSRFFGGATGELFF
TRBV30	TRBJ1-3	TRBD1	once	TGTGCCTGGTGGCTACAGGGGGTTCCTGGAAACACCATATATTTT	CAWWLQGVPGNTIYF
TRBV27	TRBJ1-4	-	once	TGTGCCAGCAGTTCAACTCGACAGTACAATGAAAAACTGTTTTTT	CASSSTRQYNEKLFF
TRBV18	TRBJ1-4	-	-	TGTGCCAGCTCACCTGCAGCAACTAATGAAAAACTGTTTTTT	CASSPAATNEKLFF
TRBV18	TRBJ2-5	-	-	TGTGCCAGCTCACCACCTCCCGGCCAAGAGACCCAGTACTTC	CASSPPPGQETQYF
TRBV2	TRBJ1-2	TRBD1	once	TGTGCCAGCAATGTAGGGACAGGGAGCTCCTATGGCTACACCTTC	CASNVGTGSSYGYTF
TRBV2	TRBJ2-7	TRBD2	-	TGTGCCAGCAGGGGACTAGCGGACTCCTACGAGCAGTACTTC	CASRGLADSYEQYF
TRBV19	TRBJ2-5	TRBD1	few	TGTGCCAAAACCGAAAAGGACAGGGTCGATCAAGAGACCCAGTACTTC	CAKTEKDRVDQETQYF
TRBV30	TRBJ2-3	-	few	TGTGCCTGGAGTGTACGAGAGGCAGATACGCAGTATTTT	CAWSVREADTQYF
TRBV5-1	TRBJ2-5	-	-	TGCGCCAGCAGCCGCAGGCAGGGAGAGACCCAGTACTTC	CASSRRQGETQYF
TRBV7-8	TRBJ2-3	-	-	TGTGCCAGCAGTTCCGGACAGAGCACAGATACGCAGTATTTT	CASSSGQSTDTQYF
TRBV12-5	TRBJ1-1	-	-	TGTGCTAGTGGTTCGGCAGCGGCATGGGCTTTCTTT	CASGSAAAWAFF
TRBV5-1	TRBJ1-1	TRBD1	-	TGCGCCAGCAGGAGAGGGCCCGGGACAGCTAACACTGAAGCTTTCTTT	CASRRGPGTANTEAFF
TRBV5-1	TRBJ2-6	-	-	TGCGCCAGCAGCTCCTATAGGGGCTCTGGGGCCAACGTCCTGACTTTC	CASSSYRGSGANVLTF
TRBV6-1	TRBJ2-1	TRBD2	-	TGTGCCAGCAGTCCGGGACTAGACAATGAGCAGTTCTTC	CASSPGLDNEQFF
TRBV25-1	TRBJ2-2	-	once	TGTGCCAGCAGTGAATGGGGCAGGACCAACACCGGGGAGCTGTTTTTT	CASSEWGRTNTGELFF
TRBV28	TRBJ1-2	TRBD1	-	TGTGCCAGCAGTTTCGGGACAGGGGCTAACTATGGCTACACCTTC	CASSFGTGANYGYTF
TRBV10-1	TRBJ2-1	-	-	TGCGCCAGCAGTAAAAGCGGCCGATACAATGAGCAGTTCTTC	CASSKSGRYNEQFF
TRBV5-1	TRBJ2-7	TRBD1	-	TGCGCCAGCGGATTAGGCCCTCCGGGACAGGGGGCACGCGAGCAGTACTTC	CASGLGPPGQGAREQYF
TRBV6-6	TRBJ1-1	-	-	TGTGCCAGCAGTCCCCTCGGGGGGGCATCAGTAGAAGCTTTCTTT	CASSPLGGASVEAFF
TRBV7-9	TRBJ2-7	-	-	TGTGCCAGCAGCTTAATGGGGAACAGGGTTGGGTACGAGCAGTACTTC	CASSLMGNRVGYEQYF
TRBV2	TRBJ1-2	-	few	TGTGCCAGCTCGGTCTGGGCAATACCCCCATCGGACTACACCTTC	CASSVWAIPPSDYTF
TRBV5-4	TRBJ2-1	TRBD1	-	TGTGCCAGCAGTCCAACAGGGGGCTTATACAATGAGCAGTTCTTC	CASSPTGGLYNEQFF
TRBV21-1	TRBJ1-3	-	few	TGTGCCAGCAGCAACGAGGACAGGGGGACCATATATTTT	CASSNEDRGTIYF
TRBV18	TRBJ2-7	TRBD1	-	TGTGCCAGCTCAAGAGGGACAGCCTCTTCCTACGAGCAGTACTTC	CASSRGTASSYEQYF
TRBV5-6	TRBJ2-7	TRBD1	-	TGTGCCAGCAGCTTGGAGGCCGGGACAGGGTACGAGCAGTACTTC	CASSLEAGTGYEQYF
TRBV9	TRBJ1-1	-	-	TGTGCCAGCAGCGTAGAACAGGGTAGGGGGAACACTGAAGCTTTCTTT	CASSVEQGRGNTEAFF
TRBV6-5	TRBJ2-7	TRBD2	-	TGTGCCAGCAGTACCCTCCGCGGGAGCAACGAGCAGTACTTC	CASSTLRGSNEQYF
TRBV10-3	TRBJ2-1	TRBD2	few	TGTGCCATCAAGGGGACTAGCGGGACCCATGAGCAGTTCTTC	CAIKGTSGTHEQFF
TRBV13	TRBJ2-3	TRBD2	-	TGTGCCAGCAGCTTGACTAGCGGATACGCCACAGATACGCAGTATTTT	CASSLTSGYATDTQYF
TRBV27	TRBJ2-7	TRBD2	-	TGTGCCAGCAGTTTAAAGGGACTAGCGGGAGTGTCCTACGAGCAGTACTTC	CASSLKGLAGVSYEQYF
TRBV6-5	TRBJ1-1	-	-	TGTGCCAGCAGAAAGGGGGGGGCGAACACTGAAGCTTTCTTT	CASRKGGANTEAFF